This T cell receptor (beta chain) comes out of a study of blood T cell repertoires in COVID-19. Categorization into cohorts depended on clinical history that participants reported. Cohort 3 donors counted as recovered after two negative PCRs, clearance, or resolved symptoms. TCRdb keeps only in-frame clones here, not all; method: immunoSEQ multiplex PCR. The sample holds nearly 250,000 clones; roughly 83% are singletons and the top ten take 2% to 2.5%. Per germline, CDR1 KGHDR and CDR2 SFDVKD. V dropped 3 bases and J dropped 6; count of bases not matched to a gene: 7. The CDR3 spans 15 residues. The chain employs TRBV24-1 and TRBJ2-5, with 9 nucleotides matching TRBD1. This clonotype originated in a woman in her forties or fifties who had recovered from COVID-19. Material: PBMCs or T cells enriched from blood (not recorded which). The CDR3, as DNA: TGTGCCACCAGTGATGCCACAGGGGGCATACAGACCCAGTACTTC. It codes for CATSDATGGIQTQYF.